This TCR beta chain originates from a study of blood T cells in healthy people across ages. The use of a sample-barcoded 5' primer and a J-beta primer mix characterized a second PCR of about 7 to 12 cycles. TCRdb reprocessed the 5' RACE reads via MiXCR and lists one record per CDR3 protein. The sample records 800,000 to 950,000 distinct CDR3 sequences, roughly 34% being singletons. The CDR3 totals 15 residues. Germline assignment: CDR1 DFQATT and CDR2 SNEGSKA (reference sequence). The sample consisted of blood. The sequence came from a man in his late teens or twenties in good health. The chain combines TRBV20-1 with TRBJ2-1, with TRBD2 identical over 7 bases. The CDR3 DNA reads TGCAGAGGCTCTCTAGCGGCAAACTCCTACAATGAGCAGTTCTTC. It translates to CRGSLAANSYNEQFF.